The rows below give T cell receptor beta chains drawn from one sample of a study of CD8+ T cells in alopecia areata. Profiling relied on immunoSEQ multiplex PCR, and the TCRdb table lists in-frame clones only, not all of them. Among about 130,000 clones listed, approximately 48% were seen once. Sequenced material: CD8+ T cells sorted from blood, taken at week 0. All receptors derive from a human donor with alopecia areata. The CDR3 runs from the conserved cysteine through the conserved F or W. The order of the fields is clone size, J gene, V gene, D gene, CDR3 DNA, CDR3 protein. The D gene is left open where the match is weak. Not every row has a clone size; where given, it reads once, few, many or a size class.

clone size: .
J gene: TRBJ1-1
V gene: TRBV30
D gene: .
CDR3 DNA: TGTGCCTGGAGCACACAGGCAGACACTGAAGCTTTCTTT
CDR3 protein: CAWSTQADTEAFF

clone size: few
J gene: TRBJ1-2
V gene: TRBV9
D gene: TRBD1
CDR3 DNA: TGTGCCAGCAGCGGACAGGGTTATGGCTACACCTTC
CDR3 protein: CASSGQGYGYTF

clone size: few
J gene: TRBJ1-1
V gene: TRBV4-1
D gene: .
CDR3 DNA: TGCGCCAGCAGCGCCCGGGGGAACACTGAAGCTTTCTTT
CDR3 protein: CASSARGNTEAFF

clone size: .
J gene: TRBJ2-1
V gene: TRBV11-2
D gene: TRBD2
CDR3 DNA: TGTGCCAGCAGCTTAGAGGGGGGACTAGTAACTGTCGAGCAGTTCTTC
CDR3 protein: CASSLEGGLVTVEQFF

clone size: few
J gene: TRBJ1-5
V gene: TRBV5-1
D gene: TRBD1
CDR3 DNA: TGCGCCAGCAGCTTGGCTGGGACAGGGCATCAGCCCCAGCATTTT
CDR3 protein: CASSLAGTGHQPQHF

clone size: .
J gene: TRBJ2-5
V gene: TRBV4-1
D gene: TRBD2
CDR3 DNA: TGCGCCAGCAGCCAACCTAGCGGGGGGGCCTGGGAGACCCAGTACTTC
CDR3 protein: CASSQPSGGAWETQYF

clone size: .
J gene: TRBJ2-7
V gene: TRBV5-6
D gene: .
CDR3 DNA: TGTGCCAGCAGTTACGGGTTAGGGGGCTACGAGCAGTACTTC
CDR3 protein: CASSYGLGGYEQYF

clone size: .
J gene: TRBJ2-5
V gene: TRBV7-9
D gene: TRBD1
CDR3 DNA: TGTGCCAGCAGCTCCATAGGACAGGGTGGACAAGAGACCCAGTACTTC
CDR3 protein: CASSSIGQGGQETQYF

clone size: .
J gene: TRBJ2-7
V gene: TRBV7-2
D gene: TRBD2
CDR3 DNA: TGTGCCAGCAGCCCCGGACTAGCGGGGGGCTACGAGCAGTACTTC
CDR3 protein: CASSPGLAGGYEQYF

clone size: .
J gene: TRBJ2-2
V gene: TRBV4-1
D gene: .
CDR3 DNA: TGCGCCAGCAGCCAAGATCGCGTCTACACCGGGGAGCTGTTTTTT
CDR3 protein: CASSQDRVYTGELFF

clone size: .
J gene: TRBJ2-2
V gene: TRBV7-8
D gene: TRBD2
CDR3 DNA: TGTGCCAGCAGCTTATCCAGCGGGGGGGCGGAGCTGTTTTTT
CDR3 protein: CASSLSSGGAELFF

clone size: few
J gene: TRBJ1-2
V gene: TRBV9
D gene: TRBD1
CDR3 DNA: TGTGCCAGCAGCGTAGAGGGAGCCGGGCAGGGGGATGGCTACACCTTC
CDR3 protein: CASSVEGAGQGDGYTF

clone size: few
J gene: TRBJ2-1
V gene: TRBV7-9
D gene: .
CDR3 DNA: TGTGCCAGCAGCTTAGTTGCAGGGAAATTCGATGAGCAGTTCTTC
CDR3 protein: CASSLVAGKFDEQFF